In this sample, the clone carrying this T cell receptor (beta chain) turned up many times. Its specificity is unknown. These data come from a study of regulatory T cells in long-lasting Graves disease. Study observations and caveats: Persistent cases favored TRBV28, TRBJ1-2 and TRBJ2-5.

Time point noted: newly diagnosed GD, antithyroid drugs for less than 3 months. PBMC-extracted RNA yielded the TCR library. CDR3-region Arm-PCR and iRepertoire HTBI primers produced the TCR beta libraries. TCRdb re-called the multiplex PCR reads with MiXCR, one entry per CDR3 protein. This repertoire shows some 490,000 distinct CDR3 sequences, about 12% found once; its top ten account for around 9.3%. CDR3 length: 18 residues. Trimming pared 2 bases from V and 5 bases from J, leaving 24 bases between. The germline gives CDR1 MNHEY, CDR2 SMNVEV (reference sequence). The same specimen was also included in a second study, on T cells in Graves' hyperthyroidism and ophthalmopathy. That publication notes: Aged 18 to 65, the patients had hyperthyroidism that was newly diagnosed and had lasted under 2 months. During a first-round RT-PCR of the TCR CDR3, the HTBI primer set was used.

The origin of this receptor is a young woman with Graves disease. V is TRBV27 and J is TRBJ1-1, with a tentative D call TRBD1 (6 bases). Here the sequenced sample was peripheral blood mononuclear cells (PBMCs), taken at new diagnosis, from a patient treated with antithyroid drugs. The CDR3 loop reads CASSLLMGTGPGGTEAFF. CDR3 nucleotide sequence: TGTGCCAGCAGTTTACTTATGGGTACAGGGCCTGGGGGGACTGAAGCTTTCTTT.